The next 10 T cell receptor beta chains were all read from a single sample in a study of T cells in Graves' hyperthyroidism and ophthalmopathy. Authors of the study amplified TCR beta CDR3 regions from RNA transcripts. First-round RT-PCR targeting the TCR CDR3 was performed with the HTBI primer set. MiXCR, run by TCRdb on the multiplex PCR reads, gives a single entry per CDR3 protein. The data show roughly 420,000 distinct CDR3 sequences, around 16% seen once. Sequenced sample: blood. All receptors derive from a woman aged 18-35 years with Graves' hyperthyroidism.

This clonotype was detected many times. The CDR3 DNA is TGTGCCTGGAGTGTGTGGGGGAGCAATCAGCCCCAGCATTTT. Translating it yields CAWSVWGSNQPQHF. The J gene is TRBJ1-5, the V gene TRBV30; maybe TRBD1 (5 bases). The CDR3 runs 14 residues. V lost 0 bases and J lost 1, with 7 bases in between. Germline lookup yields CDR1 GTSNPN and CDR2 SVGIG (reference sequence).

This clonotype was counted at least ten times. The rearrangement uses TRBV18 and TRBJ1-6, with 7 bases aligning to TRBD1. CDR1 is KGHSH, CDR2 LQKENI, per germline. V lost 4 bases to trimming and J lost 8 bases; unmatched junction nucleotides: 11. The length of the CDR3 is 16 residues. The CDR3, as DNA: TGTGCCAGCTCACGACGACAGGGTGAGGGGGATTCACCCCTCCACTTT. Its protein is CASSRRQGEGDSPLHF.

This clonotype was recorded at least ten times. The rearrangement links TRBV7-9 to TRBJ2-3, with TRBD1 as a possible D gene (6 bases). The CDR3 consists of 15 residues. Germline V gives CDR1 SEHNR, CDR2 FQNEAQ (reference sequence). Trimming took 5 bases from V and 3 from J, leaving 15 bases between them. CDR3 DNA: TGTGCCAGCAGCATTAAGGGCAGGGGAACAGATACGCAGTATTTT. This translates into CASSIKGRGTDTQYF.

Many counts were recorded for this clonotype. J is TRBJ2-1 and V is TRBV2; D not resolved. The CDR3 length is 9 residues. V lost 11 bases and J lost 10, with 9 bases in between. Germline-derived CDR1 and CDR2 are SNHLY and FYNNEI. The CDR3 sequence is CAYGPEQFF. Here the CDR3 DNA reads TGTGCCTACGGGCCGGAGCAGTTCTTC.

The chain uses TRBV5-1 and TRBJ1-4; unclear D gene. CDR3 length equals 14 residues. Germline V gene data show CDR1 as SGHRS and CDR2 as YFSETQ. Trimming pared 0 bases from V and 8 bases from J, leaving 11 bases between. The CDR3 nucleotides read TGCGCCAGCAGCTTGGAGGGAAGTGTCGAAAAACTGTTTTTT. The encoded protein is CASSLEGSVEKLFF.

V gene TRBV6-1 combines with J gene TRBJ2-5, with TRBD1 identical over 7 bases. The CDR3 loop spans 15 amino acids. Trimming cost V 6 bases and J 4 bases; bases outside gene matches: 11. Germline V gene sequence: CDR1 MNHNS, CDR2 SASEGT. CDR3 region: CASSRTGQRGETQYF. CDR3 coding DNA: TGTGCCAGCAGCCGAACGGGACAGCGAGGAGAGACCCAGTACTTC.

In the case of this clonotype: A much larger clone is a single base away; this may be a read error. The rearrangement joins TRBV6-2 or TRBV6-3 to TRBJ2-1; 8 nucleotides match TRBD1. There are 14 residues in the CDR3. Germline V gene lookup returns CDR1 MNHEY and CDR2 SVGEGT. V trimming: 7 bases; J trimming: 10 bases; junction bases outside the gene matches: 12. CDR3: CASTETGGTFEQFF. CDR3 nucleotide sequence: TGTGCCAGCACCGAAACAGGGGGGACGTTCGAGCAGTTCTTC.

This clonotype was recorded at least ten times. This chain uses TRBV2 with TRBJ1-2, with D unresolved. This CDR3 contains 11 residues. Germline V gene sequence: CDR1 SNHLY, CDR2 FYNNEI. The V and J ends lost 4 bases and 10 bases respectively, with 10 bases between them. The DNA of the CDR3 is TGTGCCAGCAGTGGATACCAGGACTACACCTTC. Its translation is CASSGYQDYTF.

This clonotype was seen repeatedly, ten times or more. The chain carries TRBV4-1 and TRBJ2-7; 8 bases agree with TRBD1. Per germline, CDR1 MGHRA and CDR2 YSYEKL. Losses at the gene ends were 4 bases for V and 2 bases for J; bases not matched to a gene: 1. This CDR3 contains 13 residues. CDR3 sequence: CASSRTGTYEQYF. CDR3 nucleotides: TGCGCCAGCAGCCGGACAGGGACCTACGAGCAGTACTTC.

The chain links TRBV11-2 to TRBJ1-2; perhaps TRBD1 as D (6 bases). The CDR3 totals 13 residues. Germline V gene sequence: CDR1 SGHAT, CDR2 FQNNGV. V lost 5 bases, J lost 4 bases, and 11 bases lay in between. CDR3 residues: CASSLQGPYGYTF. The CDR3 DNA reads TGTGCCAGCAGCCTACAGGGTCCCTATGGCTACACCTTC.